This T cell receptor (beta chain) was captured by sequencing in a study of cytomegalovirus exposure and HLA in healthy donors. A note on this clone: Its antigen remains unknown.

This CDR3 is 15 amino acids long. Per germline, CDR1 SEHNR and CDR2 FQNEAQ (reference sequence). Unmatched junction bases numbered 6, after V lost 1 base and J lost 9 bases. The study ran its PCR with 60 Vbeta and 13 Jbeta primers. The assay was immunoSEQ multiplex PCR, and TCRdb's table has in-frame clones only and misses some. Of around 150,000 clones in the sample, 73% were seen once. Study-level points and caveats: In presence/absence analyses, roughly uniform sequencing depth across donors was assumed.

The origin of this receptor is a human donor in good health. The chain joins TRBV7-9 to TRBJ2-6; TRBD1 matches 7 bases. Sequenced input: PBMCs. CDR3 sequence: CASSLDRGDYNVLTF. CDR3 bases: TGTGCCAGCAGCTTAGACAGGGGCGATTACAACGTCCTGACTTTC.